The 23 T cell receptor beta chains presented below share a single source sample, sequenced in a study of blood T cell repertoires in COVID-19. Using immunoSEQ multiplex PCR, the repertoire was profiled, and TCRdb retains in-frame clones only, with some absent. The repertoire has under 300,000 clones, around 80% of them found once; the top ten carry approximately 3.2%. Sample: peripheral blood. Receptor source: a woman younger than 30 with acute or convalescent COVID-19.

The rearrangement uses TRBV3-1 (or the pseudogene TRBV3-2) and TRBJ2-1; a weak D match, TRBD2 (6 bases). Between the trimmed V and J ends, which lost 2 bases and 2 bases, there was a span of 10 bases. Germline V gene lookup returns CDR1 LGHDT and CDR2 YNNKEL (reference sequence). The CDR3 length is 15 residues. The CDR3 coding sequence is TGTGCCAGCAGCCAACTGGGGGAGGCCTACAATGAGCAGTTCTTC. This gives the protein CASSQLGEAYNEQFF.

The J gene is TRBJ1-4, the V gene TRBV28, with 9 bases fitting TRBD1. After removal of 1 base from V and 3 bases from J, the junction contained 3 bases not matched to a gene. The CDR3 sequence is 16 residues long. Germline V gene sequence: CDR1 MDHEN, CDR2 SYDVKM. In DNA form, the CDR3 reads TGTGCCAGCAGTTTATTAGGACAGGGGCCTAATGAAAAACTGTTTTTT. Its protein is CASSLLGQGPNEKLFF.

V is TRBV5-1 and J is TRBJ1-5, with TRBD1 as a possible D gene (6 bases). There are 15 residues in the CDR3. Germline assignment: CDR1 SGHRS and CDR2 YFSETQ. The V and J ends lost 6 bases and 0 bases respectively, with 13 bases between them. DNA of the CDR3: TGCGCCAGCATACACAGGGCGAATAGCAATCAGCCCCAGCATTTT. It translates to CASIHRANSNQPQHF.

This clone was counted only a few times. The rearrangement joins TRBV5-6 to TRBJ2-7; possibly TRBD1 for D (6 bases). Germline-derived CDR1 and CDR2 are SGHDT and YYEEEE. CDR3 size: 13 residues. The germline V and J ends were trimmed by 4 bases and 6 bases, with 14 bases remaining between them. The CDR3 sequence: CASSRTAATEQYF. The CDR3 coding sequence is TGTGCCAGCAGCCGGACAGCGGCTACCGAGCAGTACTTC. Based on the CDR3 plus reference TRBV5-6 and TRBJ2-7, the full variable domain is DAGVTQSPTHLIKTRGQQVTLRCSPKSGHDTVSWYQQALGQGPQFIFQYYEEEERQRGNFPDRFSGHQFPNYSSELNVNALLLGDSALYLCASSRTAATEQYFGPGTRLTVT.

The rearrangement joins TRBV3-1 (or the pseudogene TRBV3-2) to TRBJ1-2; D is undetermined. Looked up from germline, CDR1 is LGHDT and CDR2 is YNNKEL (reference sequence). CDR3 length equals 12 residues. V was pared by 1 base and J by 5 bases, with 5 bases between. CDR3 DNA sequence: TGTGCCAGCAGCCAAGCCAGGTATGGCTACACCTTC. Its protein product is CASSQARYGYTF.

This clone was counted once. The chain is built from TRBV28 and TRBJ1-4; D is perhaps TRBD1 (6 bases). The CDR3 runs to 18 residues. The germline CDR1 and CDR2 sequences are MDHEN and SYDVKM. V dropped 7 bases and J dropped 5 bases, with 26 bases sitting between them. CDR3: CASTPITGFRPINEKLFF. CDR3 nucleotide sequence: TGTGCCAGCACCCCAATAACAGGGTTCCGCCCAATCAATGAAAAACTGTTTTTT.

The chain's CDR3 is CASSLGATADTQYF. CDR3 in DNA: TGCGCCAGCAGCTTGGGGGCCACCGCGGATACGCAGTATTTT. V and J are TRBV5-1 and TRBJ2-3; unclear D gene. This CDR3 has 14 amino acids. Germline V gene lookup returns CDR1 SGHRS and CDR2 YFSETQ. The V gene lost 0 bases and the J gene lost 6 bases, with 11 bases spanning the gap. Looking up the rest from reference TRBV5-1 and TRBJ2-3 gives the full variable domain: KAGVTQTPRYLIKTRGQQVTLSCSPISGHRSVSWYQQTPGQGLQFLFEYFSETQRNKGNFPGRFSGRQFSNSRSEMNVSTLELGDSALYLCASSLGATADTQYFGPGTRLTVL.

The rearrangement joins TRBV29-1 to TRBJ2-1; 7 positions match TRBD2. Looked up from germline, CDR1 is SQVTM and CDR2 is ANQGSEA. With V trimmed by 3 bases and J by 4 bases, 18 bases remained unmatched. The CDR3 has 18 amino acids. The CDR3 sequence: CSVETVELGAGPYNEQFF. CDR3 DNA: TGCAGCGTTGAGACAGTAGAACTGGGAGCGGGACCATACAATGAGCAGTTCTTC.

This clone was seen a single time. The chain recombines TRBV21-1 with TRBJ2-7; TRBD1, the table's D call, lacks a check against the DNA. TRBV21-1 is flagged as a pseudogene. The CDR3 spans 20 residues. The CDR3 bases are TGTGCCAGCAGCAAAGCGGTCACAGGGAGATTACCGCCTAGGGCTACCGAGCAGTACTTC. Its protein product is CASSKAVTGRLPPRATEQYF.

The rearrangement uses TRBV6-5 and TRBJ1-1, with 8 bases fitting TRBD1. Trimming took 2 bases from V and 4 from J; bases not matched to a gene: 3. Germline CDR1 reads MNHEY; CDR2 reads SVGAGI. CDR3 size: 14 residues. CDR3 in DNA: TGTGCCAGCAGTTACCAGGGACAGGCCACTGAAGCTTTCTTT. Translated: CASSYQGQATEAFF.

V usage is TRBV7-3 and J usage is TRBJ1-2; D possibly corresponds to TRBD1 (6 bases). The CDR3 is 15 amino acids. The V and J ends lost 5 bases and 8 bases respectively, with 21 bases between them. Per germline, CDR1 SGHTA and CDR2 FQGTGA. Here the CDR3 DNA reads TGTGCCAGCAGCCCTGAACCGGGACATGAAACGGGCTACACCTTC. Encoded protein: CASSPEPGHETGYTF.

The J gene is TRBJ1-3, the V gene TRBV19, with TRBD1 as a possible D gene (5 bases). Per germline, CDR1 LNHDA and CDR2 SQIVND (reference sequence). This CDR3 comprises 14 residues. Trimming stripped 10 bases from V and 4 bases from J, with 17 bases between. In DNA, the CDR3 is TGTGCCACCAAATTCCAGGGTCCAGGAAACACCATATATTTT. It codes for CATKFQGPGNTIYF.

The CDR3 reads CASSASGSPREYEQYF. The DNA for the CDR3 is TGTGCCAGCAGTGCCAGCGGGAGCCCGAGAGAATACGAGCAGTACTTC. This chain connects TRBV6-1 to TRBJ2-7; 8 bases align to TRBD2. After removal of 4 bases from V and 4 bases from J, the junction contained 12 bases not matched to a gene. This CDR3 has 16 residues. Germline CDR1 and CDR2: MNHNS and SASEGT.

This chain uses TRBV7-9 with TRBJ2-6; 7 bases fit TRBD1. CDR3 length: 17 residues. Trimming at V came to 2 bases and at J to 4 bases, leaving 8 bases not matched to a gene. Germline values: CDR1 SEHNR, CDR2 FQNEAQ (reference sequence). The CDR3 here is CASSLRKRGLGANVLTF. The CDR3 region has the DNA TGTGCCAGCAGCTTAAGGAAGAGGGGGCTCGGGGCCAACGTCCTGACTTTC.

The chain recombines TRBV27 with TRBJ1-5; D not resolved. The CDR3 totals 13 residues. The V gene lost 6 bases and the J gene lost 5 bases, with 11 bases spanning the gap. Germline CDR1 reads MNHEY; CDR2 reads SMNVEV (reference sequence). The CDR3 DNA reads TGTGCCAGCAGCCCCCGTGCGCATCAGCCCCAGCATTTT. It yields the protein CASSPRAHQPQHF.

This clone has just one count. CDR3 residues: CASSPGSYEQYF. The CDR3 DNA reads TGTGCCAGCAGTCCCGGTTCCTACGAGCAGTACTTC. The chain employs TRBV27 and TRBJ2-7; the D is unclear. The CDR3 runs 12 residues. Germline loops: CDR1 MNHEY, CDR2 SMNVEV (reference sequence). The V and J ends lost 5 bases and 1 base respectively, with 6 bases between them.

CDR3 in amino acids: CASSLRTVGDGEQFF. CDR3 sequence (DNA): TGTGCCAGCAGCCTGCGGACAGTAGGGGACGGTGAGCAGTTCTTC. The V gene is TRBV7-8, the J gene TRBJ2-1, with a possible D match to TRBD1 (6 bases). The CDR3 runs to 15 residues. Trimming stripped 5 bases from V and 9 bases from J, with 20 bases between. Germline V gene sequence: CDR1 SGHVS, CDR2 FQNEAQ. Drawing the rest from reference TRBV7-8 and TRBJ2-1, the complete variable domain is GAGVSQSPRYKVAKRGQDVALRCDPISGHVSLFWYQQALGQGPEFLTYFQNEAQLDKSGLPSDRFFAERPEGSVSTLKIQRTQQEDSAVYLCASSLRTVGDGEQFFGPGTRLTVL.

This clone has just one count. In DNA, the CDR3 is TGTGCCAGCAGTTTACCAGGGGATAGCTTGAATCAGCCCCAGCATTTT. This sequence encodes CASSLPGDSLNQPQHF. The chain couples TRBV28 to TRBJ1-5, with D possibly matching TRBD1 (6 bases). The CDR3 length is 16 residues. V was cut by 2 bases and J by 4 bases, with 15 bases left in between. Germline CDR1 and CDR2: MDHEN and SYDVKM.

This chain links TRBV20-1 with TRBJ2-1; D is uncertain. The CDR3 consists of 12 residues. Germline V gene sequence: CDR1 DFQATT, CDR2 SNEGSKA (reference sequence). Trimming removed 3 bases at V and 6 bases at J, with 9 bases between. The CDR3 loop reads CSASKRSNEQFF. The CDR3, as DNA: TGCAGTGCTAGTAAACGGAGCAATGAGCAGTTCTTC.

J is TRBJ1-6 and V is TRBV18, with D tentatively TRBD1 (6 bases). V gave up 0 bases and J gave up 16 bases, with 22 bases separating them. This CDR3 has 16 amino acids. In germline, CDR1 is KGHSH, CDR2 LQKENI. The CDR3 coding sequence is TGTGCCAGCTCACCACCCAATTACTCGGGACACACGAGGCTCCACTTT. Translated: CASSPPNYSGHTRLHF.

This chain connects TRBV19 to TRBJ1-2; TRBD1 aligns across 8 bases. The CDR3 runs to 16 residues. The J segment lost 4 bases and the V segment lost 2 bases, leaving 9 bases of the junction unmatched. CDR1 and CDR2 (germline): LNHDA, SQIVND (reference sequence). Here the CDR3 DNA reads TGTGCCAGTAGTATAAGCCCCGGACAGGGTGGCTATGGCTACACCTTC. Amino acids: CASSISPGQGGYGYTF. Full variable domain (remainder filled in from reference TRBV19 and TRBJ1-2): DGGITQSPKYLFRKEGQNVTLSCEQNLNHDAMYWYRQDPGQGLRLIYYSQIVNDFQKGDIAEGYSVSREKKESFPLTVTSAQKNPTAFYLCASSISPGQGGYGYTFGSGTRLTVV.

The CDR3, as DNA: TGTGCCAGCACCTTTCGGAGCACCGGGGAGCTGTTTTTT. Its translation: CASTFRSTGELFF. The rearrangement uses TRBV12-3 or TRBV12-4 and TRBJ2-2; D gene uncertain. V was cut by 7 bases and J by 4 bases, with 10 bases left in between. The CDR3 is 13 amino acids.

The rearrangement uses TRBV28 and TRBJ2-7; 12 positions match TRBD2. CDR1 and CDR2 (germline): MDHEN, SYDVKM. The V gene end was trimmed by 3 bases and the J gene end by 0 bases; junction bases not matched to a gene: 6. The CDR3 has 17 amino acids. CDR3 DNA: TGTGCCAGCAGTTTCTACTTGACTAGCGGGAGCTCCTACGAGCAGTACTTC. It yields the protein CASSFYLTSGSSYEQYF. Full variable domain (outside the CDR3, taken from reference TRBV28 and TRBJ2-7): DVKVTQSSRYLVKRTGEKVFLECVQDMDHENMFWYRQDPGLGLRLIYFSYDVKMKEKGDIPEGYSVSREKKERFSLILESASTNQTSMYLCASSFYLTSGSSYEQYFGPGTRLTVT.